These T cell receptor beta chains were read from a single sample in a study of post-analysis software for immune sequencing data. MiXCR, run by TCRdb on the PCR reads, gives a single entry per CDR3 protein. The sample has 750,000 to 900,000 distinct CDR3 sequences; just over 45% are singletons. The material sequenced was blood. The receptors derive from a girl aged 5-17 years with multiple sclerosis. Both conserved end residues are part of each CDR3. A D gene is named only where the DNA matches it firmly. Size is stated for part of the rows, as once, few or many counts, or as a class when the clone is expanded.

abundance	v_gene	j_gene	d_gene	CDR3nt	CDR3aa
-	TRBV5-5	TRBJ1-1	-	TGTGCCAGCAGAATCGACGGGACGGGGGTGACTGAAGCTTTCTTT	CASRIDGTGVTEAFF
-	TRBV5-1	TRBJ2-6	TRBD1	TGCGCCAGCAGCTTGTCAGGACAGGCGGTTTCTGGGGCCAACGTCCTGACTTTC	CASSLSGQAVSGANVLTF
-	TRBV12-3/TRBV12-4	TRBJ1-1	-	TGTGCCAGCAGCCAAGGGATTCCGAACACTGAAGCTTTCTTT	CASSQGIPNTEAFF
-	TRBV7-2	TRBJ2-5	-	TGTGCCAGCAGCTCCGTGGAGGAGATCCCGGAGACCCAGTACTTC	CASSSVEEIPETQYF
-	TRBV11-2	TRBJ2-6	-	TGTGCCAGTCGCGTATCCTTCGTAACTGGGGCCAACGTCCTGACTTTC	CASRVSFVTGANVLTF
few	TRBV14	TRBJ2-1	TRBD2	TGTGCCAGCAGCCAAGGGAGCGGGAGGAACAATGAGCAGTTCTTC	CASSQGSGRNNEQFF
-	TRBV9	TRBJ1-4	-	TGTGCCAGCAGCGCCGGAGGAGGAACTAATGAAAAACTGTTTTTT	CASSAGGGTNEKLFF
few	TRBV11-2	TRBJ2-5	TRBD2	TGTGCCAGCAGAAAGTTCCTAGCGGGGAGCAACGGGACCCAGTACTTC	CASRKFLAGSNGTQYF
few	TRBV6-2/TRBV6-3	TRBJ2-4	-	TGTGCCAGCAGTTACGGGAGTAAAGACAGAGCCTCTATCAAAAACATTCAGTACTTC	CASSYGSKDRASIKNIQYF
-	TRBV5-1	TRBJ2-5	-	TGCGCCAGCAGCACCCAGGGCCCCCAAGAGACCCAGTACTTC	CASSTQGPQETQYF
-	TRBV7-3	TRBJ2-1	-	TGTGCCAGCAGCTCCCTCGGTGTGGGTGGGGGTGGTGAGCAGTTCTTC	CASSSLGVGGGGEQFF
-	TRBV5-1	TRBJ2-1	-	TGCGCCAGCAGCTTGCCCAGGATTGGGTACAATGAGCAGTTCTTC	CASSLPRIGYNEQFF
-	TRBV2	TRBJ2-7	-	TGTGCCAGCAGTGATGGGGGACTCCCCTACGAGCAGTACTTC	CASSDGGLPYEQYF
-	TRBV5-1	TRBJ2-4	-	TGCGCCAGCAGCCGTACAGGAGAAGCCAAAAACATTCAGTACTTC	CASSRTGEAKNIQYF
few	TRBV20-1	TRBJ2-1	-	TGCAGTGCTAGAATCCAAACCTGGGAGTACAATGAGCAGTTCTTC	CSARIQTWEYNEQFF
-	TRBV7-3	TRBJ2-1	TRBD2	TGTGCCAGCAGCTTAACCTCGGGACTAGCGGGCTCGGGTGAGCAGTTCTTC	CASSLTSGLAGSGEQFF
many	TRBV12-3/TRBV12-4	TRBJ2-7	-	TGTGCCAGCAGTTTCGGGACAAGCTACGAGCAGTACTTC	CASSFGTSYEQYF
-	TRBV2	TRBJ1-5	TRBD1	TGTGCCAGCAGATTGGACAGGGGAGAAAATCAGCCCCAGCATTTT	CASRLDRGENQPQHF
-	TRBV7-2	TRBJ1-2	TRBD1	TGTGCCAGCAGCTCCCTCGGACAGGGGAGATATGGCTACACCTTC	CASSSLGQGRYGYTF
-	TRBV27	TRBJ2-5	-	TGTGCCAGCAGTCCCCAACGGACCAAGCAGTACTTC	CASSPQRTKQYF
-	TRBV9	TRBJ1-1	-	TGTGCCAGCAGCGTCAGGGCTACGGATGAAGCTTTCTTT	CASSVRATDEAFF
once	TRBV5-1	TRBJ1-5	TRBD1	TGCGCCAGCAGCCCCGGGACAGGGATTTATAGCAATCAGCCCCAGCATTTT	CASSPGTGIYSNQPQHF
-	TRBV7-2	TRBJ1-2	-	TGTGCCAGCAGTCACAAAACCGGGGGTAACTATGGCTACACCTTC	CASSHKTGGNYGYTF
few	TRBV5-1	TRBJ2-5	TRBD2	TGCGCCAGCAGCTTGGAGGCGGGGGGAGGAGAGACCCAGTACTTC	CASSLEAGGGETQYF
-	TRBV7-2	TRBJ2-3	TRBD2	TGTGCCAGCAGACCTAGCGGGAGAACAGATACGCAGTATTTT	CASRPSGRTDTQYF
-	TRBV9	TRBJ2-1	TRBD2	TGTGCCAGCAGCGTAGACGTGCGGGAGGGCGCCTACAATGAGCAGTTCTTC	CASSVDVREGAYNEQFF
-	TRBV12-3/TRBV12-4	TRBJ2-1	-	TGTGCCAGCAGTGGACTATCTTACAATGAGCAGTTCTTC	CASSGLSYNEQFF
-	TRBV11-2	TRBJ2-1	TRBD1	TGTGCCAGCAGCTTAGACCAGGGGGCTTGGAATGAGCAGTTCTTC	CASSLDQGAWNEQFF
-	TRBV20-1	TRBJ1-2	-	TGCAGTGCTCCCTCGGGGGAGAGAGGCTACACCTTC	CSAPSGERGYTF
-	TRBV9	TRBJ2-7	TRBD1	TGTGCCAGCAGCGTCTCCGGGACAGGGGCAGGCGAGCAGTACTTC	CASSVSGTGAGEQYF
few	TRBV7-9	TRBJ1-5	-	TGTGCCAGCAGCACGAGCGGGTCTTGGCAGCCCCAGCATTTT	CASSTSGSWQPQHF
-	TRBV6-2/TRBV6-3	TRBJ2-7	-	TGTGCCAGCAGTTACAACGTATACGAGCAGTACTTC	CASSYNVYEQYF
-	TRBV20-1	TRBJ2-3	TRBD2	TGCAGTGCTAGAGATCCAGGACTAGGGGCAGATACGCAGTATTTT	CSARDPGLGADTQYF
-	TRBV25-1	TRBJ2-7	TRBD2	TGTGCCAGCAGTGAATGGGGGGGGACCTACGAGCAGTACTTC	CASSEWGGTYEQYF
few	TRBV10-3	TRBJ1-6	-	TGTGCCATCAGTGAAGGCAGGGATTTGAATTCACCCCTCCACTTT	CAISEGRDLNSPLHF
-	TRBV12-3/TRBV12-4	TRBJ1-2	-	TGTGCCAGCGCTCTTCTGGAGATTGGACGAAATGGCTACACCTTC	CASALLEIGRNGYTF
few	TRBV27	TRBJ2-3	TRBD1	TGTGCCAGCAGTTTATTAGTGGGACAGGGGGCTGATACGCAGTATTTT	CASSLLVGQGADTQYF
once	TRBV7-2	TRBJ1-1	-	TGTGCCAGCAGCTTAGCGAGTCAGGGTACTACAGCTTTCTTT	CASSLASQGTTAFF
few	TRBV7-9	TRBJ2-5	TRBD1	TGTGCCAGCAGACCCCCCGACAGGGCAGAGACCCAGTACTTC	CASRPPDRAETQYF
-	TRBV19	TRBJ2-1	TRBD2	TGTGCCAGTAACTCACTAGCGGGAGTTTGGAATGAGCAGTTCTTC	CASNSLAGVWNEQFF